Following are 27 T cell receptor beta chains from one sample sequenced in a study of OX40 agonist ivuxolimab in advanced cancers. Clones were sequenced by immunoSEQ multiplex PCR, and TCRdb holds only the in-frame ones, with some missing. The sample has roughly 60,000 clones; about 82% are singletons. Source: CD4+ or CD8+ T cells sorted from blood, taken in a trial of the OX40 agonist ivuxolimab. These receptor sequences come from an adult with an advanced solid tumor such as melanoma, head and neck, liver or kidney cancer.

This clone was seen a handful of times. This chain uses TRBV19 with TRBJ2-1, with 10 bases identical to TRBD1. V trimming: 1 base; J trimming: 6 bases; junction bases outside the gene matches: 15. Germline CDR1 is LNHDA and CDR2 is SQIVND (reference sequence). The length of the CDR3 is 19 residues. The DNA for the CDR3 is TGTGCCAGTAGTATAGTTCGCGGTCTACGTCGGGACAGGGGCAATGAGCAGTTCTTC. Its translation: CASSIVRGLRRDRGNEQFF.

The V and J genes are TRBV30 and TRBJ1-5, with D tentatively TRBD1 (6 bases). V lost 5 bases and J 4 bases, leaving 15 bases between the germline ends. Germline V CDR1 and CDR2: GTSNPN, SVGIG (reference sequence). There are 14 residues in the CDR3. The CDR3: CAWGGGIANQPQHF. In DNA, the CDR3 is TGTGCCTGGGGAGGGGGTATCGCGAATCAGCCCCAGCATTTT. The full variable domain, with the rest looked up from reference TRBV30 and TRBJ1-5, is SQTIHQWPATLVQPVGSPLSLECTVEGTSNPNLYWYRQAAGRGLQLLFYSVGIGQISSEVPQNLSASRPQDRQFILSSKKLLLSDSGFYLCAWGGGIANQPQHFGDGTRLSIL.

The V gene is TRBV28, the J gene TRBJ2-3; maybe TRBD1 (6 bases). The CDR3 consists of 17 residues. The germline V and J ends were trimmed by 4 bases and 1 base, with 18 bases remaining between them. Germline values: CDR1 MDHEN, CDR2 SYDVKM. CDR3 protein: CASSSPATGQRTDTQYF. Here the CDR3 DNA reads TGTGCCAGCAGTTCTCCCGCAACGGGACAACGCACAGATACGCAGTATTTT.

This rearrangement joins TRBV15 to TRBJ1-3; no definite D call. V was pared by 1 base and J by 8 bases, with 12 bases between. The CDR3 loop spans 14 amino acids. CDR1 and CDR2 from the germline V gene are LNHNV and YYDKDF (reference sequence). In DNA form, the CDR3 reads TGTGCCACCAGCAGAGTGGCAGGATCGGACACCATATATTTT. Translating it yields CATSRVAGSDTIYF.

The chain uses TRBV4-2 and TRBJ2-5, with D possibly matching TRBD2 (5 bases). Trimming shortened V by 0 bases and J by 1 base, and 12 bases separated the two germline ends. Germline CDR1 and CDR2: LGHNA and YNFKEQ. CDR3 length equals 16 residues. The CDR3 loop is CASSQDLRDRQETQYF. CDR3 in DNA: TGTGCCAGCAGCCAAGATTTACGGGATCGCCAAGAGACCCAGTACTTC.

The chain employs TRBV6-5 and TRBJ1-1, with D possibly TRBD1 on 6 matching bases. Germline CDR1 reads MNHEY; CDR2 reads SVGAGI. The CDR3 consists of 14 residues. Trimming stripped 6 bases from V and 6 bases from J, with 17 bases between. The DNA of the CDR3 is TGTGCCAGCAGCTCTCGAGGGGGGGCCGCTGAAGCTTTCTTT. Protein sequence: CASSSRGGAAEAFF.

CDR3 DNA sequence: TGTGCCAGCAGTGCGACGGGACAGGGGGAAGGCTACACCTTC. Translated: CASSATGQGEGYTF. The rearrangement links TRBV6-1 to TRBJ1-2; 11 nucleotides match TRBD1. V lost 4 bases, J lost 8 bases, and 6 bases stayed unmatched. The CDR3 is 14 amino acids. Germline V lookup: CDR1 MNHNS, CDR2 SASEGT.

The chain carries TRBV10-3 and TRBJ2-3; D is possibly TRBD1 or TRBD2 (5 bases each). The germline gives CDR1 ENHRY, CDR2 SYGVKD. The length of the CDR3 is 13 residues. Trimming shortened V by 7 bases and J by 2 bases, and 10 bases separated the two germline ends. The CDR3 DNA reads as TGTGCCATCAACCGGGACCACACAGATACGCAGTATTTT. It codes for CAINRDHTDTQYF.

The genes are TRBV30 and TRBJ2-3; no reliable D call. The CDR3 covers 12 residues. Germline values: CDR1 GTSNPN, CDR2 SVGIG (reference sequence). V lost 4 bases, J lost 2 bases, and 7 bases lay in between. Here the CDR3 DNA reads TGTGCCTGGAAAGGAGTCACAGATACGCAGTATTTT. This gives the protein CAWKGVTDTQYF.

The V and J genes are TRBV28 and TRBJ2-5; maybe TRBD1 (7 bases). The CDR3 consists of 15 residues. V gave up 2 bases and J gave up 8 bases, with 18 bases separating them. Germline V gene sequence: CDR1 MDHEN, CDR2 SYDVKM. Here the CDR3 reads CASSLGGGGGGTQYF. The DNA for the CDR3 is TGTGCCAGCAGTTTAGGCGGAGGGGGCGGAGGCACCCAGTACTTC.

V is TRBV7-8 and J is TRBJ2-7; D is perhaps TRBD1 (6 bases). Germline CDR1 and CDR2: SGHVS and FQNEAQ. V lost 5 bases, J lost 0 bases, and 17 bases lay in between. The CDR3 is made up of 16 amino acids. CDR3 nucleotides: TGTGCCAGCAGCCCATACAGGGTTTCCCTCTCCTACGAGCAGTACTTC. This gives the protein CASSPYRVSLSYEQYF.

The chain is built from TRBV18 and TRBJ2-5; perhaps TRBD2 as D (6 bases). Germline loops: CDR1 KGHSH, CDR2 LQKENI. The V end lost 6 bases, the J end lost 3 bases, and 11 bases lay between the germline ends. This CDR3 spans 13 amino acids. The CDR3 coding sequence is TGTGCCAGCTCGGCGTCGGGGGAAGAGACCCAGTACTTC. It yields the protein CASSASGEETQYF. Full variable domain (outside the CDR3, taken from reference TRBV18 and TRBJ2-5): NAGVMQNPRHLVRRRGQEARLRCSPMKGHSHVYWYRQLPEEGLKFMVYLQKENIIDESGMPKERFSAEFPKEGPSILRIQQVVRGDSAAYFCASSASGEETQYFGPGTRLLVL.

The chain carries TRBV15 and TRBJ2-5; TRBD2 matches at 9 bases. This CDR3 is 16 amino acids long. Looked up from germline, CDR1 is LNHNV and CDR2 is YYDKDF (reference sequence). V shed 1 base and J 2 bases; nucleotides not matched to a gene: 5. This chain's CDR3 is CATSRGLAGTQETQYF. CDR3 DNA: TGTGCCACCAGCAGAGGGCTAGCGGGGACTCAAGAGACCCAGTACTTC. Full variable domain (missing parts from reference TRBV15 and TRBJ2-5): DAMVIQNPRYQVTQFGKPVTLSCSQTLNHNVMYWYQQKSSQAPKLLFHYYDKDFNNEADTPDNFQSRRPNTSFCFLDIRSPGLGDTAMYLCATSRGLAGTQETQYFGPGTRLLVL.

The chain joins TRBV19 to TRBJ2-6; tentatively, D is TRBD1 (5 bases). V was trimmed by 9 bases and J by 0 bases, leaving 12 bases between them. CDR3 length: 15 amino acids. The germline V gene has CDR1 LNHDA and CDR2 SQIVND (reference sequence). The CDR3 DNA reads TGTGCCAGCCAGGGTTCCAACTCTGGGGCCAACGTCCTGACTTTC. Amino acids: CASQGSNSGANVLTF.

The V and J genes are TRBV5-6 and TRBJ2-5; 9 bases align to TRBD1. Trimming cost V 0 bases and J 5 bases; bases outside gene matches: 5. Germline V gene sequence: CDR1 SGHDT, CDR2 YYEEEE. This CDR3 is built from 15 residues. The CDR3: CASSLEGQGSETQYF. The CDR3 DNA reads as TGTGCCAGCAGCTTGGAAGGACAGGGGTCGGAGACCCAGTACTTC.

The rearrangement joins TRBV6-5 to TRBJ2-5; 7 nucleotides line up with TRBD2. This CDR3 is 15 amino acids long. The V segment lost 6 bases and the J segment 4 bases; nucleotides outside the gene matches: 11. Germline CDR1 MNHEY, CDR2 SVGAGI. The CDR3 loop reads CASRPTRGVGETQYF. The CDR3 DNA is TGTGCCAGCAGGCCTACCCGGGGGGTCGGAGAGACCCAGTACTTC.

This clone appeared a single time. The chain employs TRBV6-5 and TRBJ2-5; no clear D gene. The germline CDR1 and CDR2 sequences are MNHEY and SVGAGI. Trimming pared 10 bases from V and 7 bases from J, leaving 10 bases between. This CDR3 has 10 residues. The CDR3 DNA reads TGTGCCACCGGGTATGGGACCCAGTACTTC. It translates to CATGYGTQYF.

The chain carries TRBV4-2 and TRBJ1-4; D remains unclear. The CDR3 spans 16 residues. Germline values: CDR1 LGHNA, CDR2 YNFKEQ. V was clipped by 1 base and J by 0 bases, with 9 bases between them. For the CDR3, the DNA is TGTGCCAGCAGCCAAGCAATCTTTGCAACTAATGAAAAACTGTTTTTT. Encoded protein: CASSQAIFATNEKLFF.

This clone was detected only once. The gene calls are TRBV9 and TRBJ2-6, with D possibly being TRBD2 (6 bases). Germline CDR1 and CDR2: SGDLS and YYNGEE. The V and J ends lost 3 bases and 0 bases respectively, with 13 bases between them. The CDR3 has 17 amino acids. The CDR3 sequence: CASSGGGEGSGANVLTF. The DNA for the CDR3 is TGTGCCAGCAGCGGGGGAGGAGAGGGCTCTGGGGCCAACGTCCTGACTTTC.

This sequence joins TRBV2 and TRBJ1-2; D perhaps matches TRBD1 (6 bases). CDR3 length: 13 residues. V was pared by 5 bases and J by 11 bases, with 18 bases between. CDR1 and CDR2 from the germline V gene are SNHLY and FYNNEI. CDR3 nucleotide sequence: TGTGCCAGCAGTTTCCTAGCTACAGGGATGTACACCTTC. As protein: CASSFLATGMYTF.

V gene TRBV19 combines with J gene TRBJ1-2; 10 nucleotides agree with TRBD1. This CDR3 comprises 17 residues. The J segment lost 0 bases and the V segment lost 4 bases, leaving 8 bases of the junction unmatched. The germline V gene encodes CDR1 LNHDA and CDR2 SQIVND (reference sequence). The CDR3 DNA reads TGTGCCAGTAGTAACGACAGGGGGCGCAGCCCTAACTATGGCTACACCTTC. Its protein product is CASSNDRGRSPNYGYTF.

The J gene is TRBJ1-5, the V gene TRBV7-3; D not certain. Trimming shortened V by 5 bases and J by 1 base, and 12 bases separated the two germline ends. The CDR3 spans 15 residues. Looked up from germline, CDR1 is SGHTA and CDR2 is FQGTGA. CDR3 sequence: CASSPPGLSNQPQHF. CDR3 nucleotides: TGTGCCAGCAGCCCACCCGGATTGAGCAATCAGCCCCAGCATTTT.

The V and J genes are TRBV9 and TRBJ1-1, with D hard to call. CDR3 size: 15 residues. Germline V lookup: CDR1 SGDLS, CDR2 YYNGEE. The ends were cut back, 4 bases at V and 1 base at J, with 14 bases in the middle. The CDR3 spells CASSPLGWSNTEAFF. CDR3 sequence (DNA): TGTGCCAGCAGCCCTCTTGGGTGGTCGAACACTGAAGCTTTCTTT.

The V call is TRBV7-3, the J call TRBJ1-1; TRBD1 might be the D (6 bases). This CDR3 contains 13 residues. The germline V gene encodes CDR1 SGHTA and CDR2 FQGTGA. The V gene lost 6 bases and the J gene lost 5 bases, with 13 bases spanning the gap. CDR3 residues: CASRLKGGTEAFF. The CDR3 nucleotides are TGTGCCAGCAGACTCAAGGGGGGGACTGAAGCTTTCTTT.

This chain links TRBV9 with TRBJ2-1, with 8 positions matching TRBD2. CDR1 is SGDLS and CDR2 is YYNGEE in the germline V gene. The CDR3 runs to 14 residues. J was trimmed by 10 bases and V by 1 base; bases with no gene match: 7. The CDR3, as DNA: TGTGCCAGCAGCGTAACCCCCACTAGCGGCGAGCAGTTCTTC. This sequence encodes CASSVTPTSGEQFF. The full variable domain, in which reference TRBV9 and TRBJ2-1 provide the parts outside the CDR3, is DSGVTQTPKHLITATGQRVTLRCSPRSGDLSVYWYQQSLDQGLQFLIQYYNGEERAKGNILERFSAQQFPDLHSELNLSSLELGDSALYFCASSVTPTSGEQFFGPGTRLTVL.

The rearrangement joins TRBV28 to TRBJ2-3; tentatively, D is TRBD1 or TRBD2 (5 bases each). CDR1 and CDR2 from the germline V gene are MDHEN and SYDVKM. Trimming left V 6 bases short and J 5 bases short, with 21 bases between. This CDR3 is 16 amino acids long. CDR3 sequence (DNA): TGTGCCAGCAGCTCCCTATCGGGGCGACCAATAGATACGCAGTATTTT. Protein product: CASSSLSGRPIDTQYF.

This chain links TRBV7-9 with TRBJ2-7; D uncertain. CDR1 is SEHNR and CDR2 is FQNEAQ in the germline V gene (reference sequence). This CDR3 spans 12 amino acids. Trimming left V 3 bases short and J 6 bases short, with 9 bases between. CDR3 DNA sequence: TGTGCCAGCAGCTTCCTATCGGGCGAGCAGTACTTC. Translated, it gives CASSFLSGEQYF.